This is a list of T cell receptor beta chains from one sample in a study of vaccination effects on CD4 cells after COVID-19. Clones were read by immunoSEQ multiplex PCR, and TCRdb kept only the in-frame ones, dropping some. The sample has 20,000 to 30,000 clones, about three quarters seen once. These receptors have no identified antigens. The sequencing here drew on CD4+ T cells from PBMCs cultured with SARS-CoV-2 spike peptides, taken after COVID-19 vaccination. The origin of the receptors is a human donor who received a COVID-19 vaccine. Some clones in this sample may be carry-over from other donors' samples. Each CDR3 is given with its conserved first and last residue. D genes are given only for firm matches. Rows may omit the clone size; those that give it use once, few, many or a size class.

>TRBV10-1|TRBJ2-3|.|TRBD1
TGCGCCAGCAGCGGTGGACAGGGGGTTGGCACAGATACGCAGTATTTT
CASSGGQGVGTDTQYF
>TRBV20-1|TRBJ2-5|.|.
TGCAGTGCTAGTCCCGCGGGGGCAGGGGAGACCCAGTACTTC
CSASPAGAGETQYF
>TRBV4-2|TRBJ2-3|.|TRBD2
TGTGCCAGCAGCCCCCGAGCGGGGGGGCTAGGCACAGATACGCAGTATTTT
CASSPRAGGLGTDTQYF
>TRBV4-1|TRBJ1-2|.|TRBD1
TGCGCCAGCAGCTCAAGTCTTCGGGACAGCGAAGGCTACACCTTC
CASSSSLRDSEGYTF
>TRBV6-2/TRBV6-3|TRBJ2-1|.|TRBD1
TGTGCCAGCAGTTACTTCCAGGCAGGGGGCTACTACAATGAGCAGTTCTTC
CASSYFQAGGYYNEQFF
>TRBV14|TRBJ2-2|.|.
TGTGCCAGCAGCCAGGGTTGGAGCCGCACCGGGGAGCTGTTTTTT
CASSQGWSRTGELFF
>TRBV24-1|TRBJ2-2|.|.
TGTGCCACCAGTGATCCGGCTTTTCGGACCGGGGAGCTGTTTTTT
CATSDPAFRTGELFF
>TRBV18|TRBJ2-2|once|.
TGTGCCAGCTCACCGACTAGTCATCGCACCGGGGAGCTGTTTTTT
CASSPTSHRTGELFF
>TRBV28|TRBJ1-1|.|.
TGTGCCAGCAGTTTAATCGGGCCACAGAGAGCTTTCTTT
CASSLIGPQRAFF
>TRBV6-6|TRBJ2-2|.|TRBD1
TGTGCCAGCGAGGGACAGATCAACACCGGGGAGCTGTTTTTT
CASEGQINTGELFF
>TRBV6-5|TRBJ1-1|.|.
TGTGCCAGCAGGGGCACAGGGCGGGGGACTGAAGCTTTCTTT
CASRGTGRGTEAFF
>TRBV4-1|TRBJ1-2|.|.
TGCGCCAGCAGCCCCGGACCCCAGCTGGGCTACACCTTC
CASSPGPQLGYTF
>TRBV13|TRBJ1-2|.|TRBD1
TGTGCCAGCAGCCGATCCGGGACAGGGGGAAGTCACTATGGCTACACCTTC
CASSRSGTGGSHYGYTF
>TRBV19|TRBJ2-5|.|TRBD2
TGTGCCAGTAAGCCCGGGGGGTACCTTATAGAGGAGACCCAGTACTTC
CASKPGGYLIEETQYF
>TRBV6-2/TRBV6-3|TRBJ1-1|.|TRBD1
TGTGCCAGCAGTTACGGGACAGAAATGAACACTGAAGCTTTCTTT
CASSYGTEMNTEAFF
>TRBV11-2|TRBJ1-5|.|.
TGTGCCAGCAGCTTAGAAAACGGGCCCAGGGCGCTCAATCAGCCCCAGCATTTT
CASSLENGPRALNQPQHF
>TRBV5-4|TRBJ2-1|.|TRBD2
TGTGCCAGCAGCTTTGGACTAGCGGGTAACAATGAGCAGTTCTTC
CASSFGLAGNNEQFF
>TRBV30|TRBJ2-3|.|.
TGTGCCTGGAGGGGGTTGGGGCTTGATACGCAGTATTTT
CAWRGLGLDTQYF
>TRBV6-2/TRBV6-3|TRBJ1-5|.|.
TGTGCCAGCAGTCCGAACGGGCTCGATAATCAGCCCCAGCATTTT
CASSPNGLDNQPQHF
>TRBV19|TRBJ1-4|.|TRBD1
TGTGCCAGTAGTACCGGGACAGGTGAAAATGAAAAACTGTTTTTT
CASSTGTGENEKLFF
>TRBV2|TRBJ2-2|.|TRBD1
TGTGCCAGCAGGCCCTTACAGGGGGCCTTCACCGGGGAGCTGTTTTTT
CASRPLQGAFTGELFF
>TRBV6-5|TRBJ2-6|.|.
TGTGCCAGCAGTTCGAGGGGGTCCCCTGGGGCCAACGTCCTGACTTTC
CASSSRGSPGANVLTF
>TRBV10-1|TRBJ2-2|.|.
TGCGCCAGCAGTGATGGGATGGATGAGCTGTTTTTT
CASSDGMDELFF
>TRBV6-5|TRBJ2-1|.|.
TGTGCCAGCAGTTACTCGACGCAGGGAATCTACAATGAGCAGTTCTTC
CASSYSTQGIYNEQFF
>TRBV30|TRBJ1-6|.|.
TGTGCCTGGGAAACGGGTTCACCCCTCCACTTT
CAWETGSPLHF
>TRBV3-1/TRBV3-2|TRBJ2-1|.|.
TGTGCCAGCAGCCAAGATAGATTCTCGCGGCTAGCGAACAATGAGCAGTTCTTC
CASSQDRFSRLANNEQFF
>TRBV5-1|TRBJ1-1|.|.
TGCGCCAGCAGCTTTTCAGGGACTGAAGCTTTCTTT
CASSFSGTEAFF
>TRBV7-9|TRBJ2-1|.|.
TGTGCCAGCAGCTTATTTAATGAGCAGTTCTTC
CASSLFNEQFF
>TRBV11-2|TRBJ1-2|.|.
TGTGCCAGCAGCTTTACCGGACAAGGAAACTATGGCTACACCTTC
CASSFTGQGNYGYTF
>TRBV7-2|TRBJ2-5|.|TRBD1
TGTGCCAGCAGCTTTCGGACAGGGAGAGGGGAGACCCAGTACTTC
CASSFRTGRGETQYF
>TRBV18|TRBJ1-6|few|.
TGTGCCAGCTCACCGAATCCTTGGGCGGTATCCTATAATTCACCCCTCCACTTT
CASSPNPWAVSYNSPLHF
>TRBV6-1|TRBJ2-5|few|TRBD2
TGTGCCAGCAGAGCCGGGACTAGCCAAGAGACCCAGTACTTC
CASRAGTSQETQYF
>TRBV6-2/TRBV6-3|TRBJ2-3|.|.
TGTGCCAGCAGTTACAGGTGGGCTAGCACAGATACGCAGTATTTT
CASSYRWASTDTQYF
>TRBV7-3|TRBJ2-2|.|.
TGTGCCAGCAGCCGTAGCGGCGGGGAGCTGTTTTTT
CASSRSGGELFF
>TRBV3-1/TRBV3-2|TRBJ1-2|.|.
TGTGCCAGCAGCCAAGATCGTAGTGCAGGGCGAAGTCGTGCTAACTATGGCTACACCTTC
CASSQDRSAGRSRANYGYTF
>TRBV6-5|TRBJ2-3|.|TRBD2
TGTGCCAGCAGTTACTCAGCGGGGGGGCCGCTAGATACGCAGTATTTT
CASSYSAGGPLDTQYF
>TRBV6-1|TRBJ1-5|few|.
TGTGCCAGCAGTGAAGTGGCCGGGAATCAGCCCCAGCATTTT
CASSEVAGNQPQHF
>TRBV4-1|TRBJ1-3|.|.
TGCGCCAGCAGCCAAGAGCAGTCGGGCAGGGGTCACACCATATATTTT
CASSQEQSGRGHTIYF
>TRBV4-3|TRBJ2-4|.|.
TGCGCCAGCAGCCAAGATTTGGGGGGACTAGCCAAAAACATTCAGTACTTC
CASSQDLGGLAKNIQYF
>TRBV19|TRBJ2-3|.|.
TGTGCCAGTAGTAAGTCGGGGGGCGGCACAGATACGCAGTATTTT
CASSKSGGGTDTQYF
>TRBV3-1/TRBV3-2|TRBJ1-1|.|TRBD1
TGTGCCAGCAGCCAAGATCAGGGGGGCAAGCCCCCTGAAGCTTTCTTT
CASSQDQGGKPPEAFF
>TRBV28|TRBJ1-2|.|.
TGTGCCAGCAGTTTAAAAGGGGCGAGCGGCTACACCTTC
CASSLKGASGYTF
>TRBV18|TRBJ1-4|.|.
TGTGCCAGCTCACCACAGATTAGGACTAATGAAAAACTGTTTTTT
CASSPQIRTNEKLFF
>TRBV10-3|TRBJ2-5|once|.
TGTGCCATCAGTGAGTCGGGAATCCAAGAGACCCAGTACTTC
CAISESGIQETQYF
>TRBV5-6|TRBJ2-1|medium-sized|TRBD2
TGTGCCAGCAGCCGGACGACTAGCGGGGGAAACAATGAGCAGTTCTTC
CASSRTTSGGNNEQFF
>TRBV6-2/TRBV6-3|TRBJ1-5|.|.
TGTGCCAGCAGTTACGGGGGTTCCTCCAATCAGCCCCAGCATTTT
CASSYGGSSNQPQHF
>TRBV28|TRBJ2-1|.|TRBD2
TGTGCCAGCAGCCACCAGGGACTAGCGGAGCAGTTCTTC
CASSHQGLAEQFF
>TRBV9|TRBJ2-6|.|.
TGTGCCAGCAGCGCCCATTCAGGGTCAGGTGGGGCCAACGTCCTGACTTTC
CASSAHSGSGGANVLTF
>TRBV12-3/TRBV12-4|TRBJ1-1|.|TRBD1
TGTGCCAGCAGTCGGGACAGGCTCACTGAAGCTTTCTTT
CASSRDRLTEAFF
>TRBV18|TRBJ2-5|.|TRBD1
TGTGCCAGCTCTTACGGACAGGGCTCCCTGTACCAAGAGACCCAGTACTTC
CASSYGQGSLYQETQYF
>TRBV29-1|TRBJ2-3|.|.
TGCAGCGTTGAAACAAGCACAGATACGCAGTATTTT
CSVETSTDTQYF
>TRBV5-1|TRBJ2-1|once|TRBD2
TGCGCCAGCAGCTTGGTGCCGAGCGGGGGGGCAGGCGAGCAGTTCTTC
CASSLVPSGGAGEQFF